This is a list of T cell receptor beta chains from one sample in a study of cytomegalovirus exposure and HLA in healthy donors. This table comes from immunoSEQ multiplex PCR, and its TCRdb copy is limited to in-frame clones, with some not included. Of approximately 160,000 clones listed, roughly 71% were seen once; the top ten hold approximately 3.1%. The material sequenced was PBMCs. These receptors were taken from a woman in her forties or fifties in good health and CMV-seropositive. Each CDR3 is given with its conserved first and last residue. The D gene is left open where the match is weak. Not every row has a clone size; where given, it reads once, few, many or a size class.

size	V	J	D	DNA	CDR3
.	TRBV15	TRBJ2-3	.	TGTGCCACCAGCAGAGATTTGGAACTAGCAGGAGGAGGGACGCAGTATTTT	CATSRDLELAGGGTQYF
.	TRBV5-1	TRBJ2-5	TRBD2	TGCGCCAGCAGCTTGGGGTCTGGGGGGGATTCGAAGACCCAGTACTTC	CASSLGSGGDSKTQYF
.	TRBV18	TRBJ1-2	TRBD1	TGTGCCAGCTCACCGAGCGCGGCAGGGGGCGCCTATGGCTACACCTTC	CASSPSAAGGAYGYTF
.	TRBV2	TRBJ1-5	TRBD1	TGTGCCAGCCGGGACAGCCTACAGCCCCAGCATTTT	CASRDSLQPQHF
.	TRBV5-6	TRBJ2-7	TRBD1	TGTGCCAGCAGCTTGGGACAGGGGGGATCCGGGAACGAGCAGTACTTC	CASSLGQGGSGNEQYF
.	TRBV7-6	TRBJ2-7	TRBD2	TGTGCCAGCAGCTTAGGGACTAGCGGAACCTACGAGCAGTACTTC	CASSLGTSGTYEQYF
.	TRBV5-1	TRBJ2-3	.	TGCGCCAGCAGTTCGACAGAGAGAGATACGCAGTATTTT	CASSSTERDTQYF
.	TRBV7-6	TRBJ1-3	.	TGTGCCAGCAGCTTAGGACAGCAGTGGAACACCATATATTTT	CASSLGQQWNTIYF
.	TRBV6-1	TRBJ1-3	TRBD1	TGTGCCAGCAGGGCCGGGACAGTTGGAAACACCATATATTTT	CASRAGTVGNTIYF
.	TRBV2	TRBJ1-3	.	TGTGCCAGCAGTGCACAGGTAACCTCTGGAAACACCATATATTTT	CASSAQVTSGNTIYF
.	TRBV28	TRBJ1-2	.	TGTGCCAGCAACCCGTCCAGAATTTATGGCTACACCTTC	CASNPSRIYGYTF
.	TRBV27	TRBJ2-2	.	TGTGCCAGCAGTATACAGGCGACCACCGGGGAGCTGTTTTTT	CASSIQATTGELFF
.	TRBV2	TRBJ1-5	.	TGTGCCAGCAGTGCTGGTGGCAGGGGTGGGTTTAGCAATCAGCCCCAGCATTTT	CASSAGGRGGFSNQPQHF
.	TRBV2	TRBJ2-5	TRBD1	TGTGCCAGCAGTGAAGAGGGACAGGGAGGGGAGACCCAGTACTTC	CASSEEGQGGETQYF
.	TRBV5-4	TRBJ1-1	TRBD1	TGTGCCAGCAGCTTGGCGGACAGGGACACTGAAGCTTTCTTT	CASSLADRDTEAFF
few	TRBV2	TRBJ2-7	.	TGTGCCAGCAGTGGCAGGGCTTGGGAGCAGTACTTC	CASSGRAWEQYF
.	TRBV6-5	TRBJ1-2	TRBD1	TGTGCCAGCAGCCGTGGACAGGGAACGTATGGCTACACCTTC	CASSRGQGTYGYTF
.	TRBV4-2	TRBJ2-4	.	TGTGCCAGCAGCCAGCAAAGGGGGGCCAAAAACATTCAGTACTTC	CASSQQRGAKNIQYF